This T cell receptor (beta chain) derives from a study of T-cell reconstitution after alpha-beta-depleted transplantation in children. The study, taken as a whole, reports: Some patients owed their high day-60 TCRbeta diversity to surviving recipient T cells and thymic progenitors. By one year post-transplant, T-cell counts and diversity largely arose from T cells that were newly produced.

Turning to this clonotype: Its antigen is currently unknown.

Construction of the TCRbeta library involved unique molecular identifiers. TCRdb re-called the PCR reads through MiXCR, storing one row per CDR3 protein. In the table there are hundreds of thousands of distinct CDR3 sequences, roughly 23% of which are singletons. Germline V lookup: CDR1 WNHNN, CDR2 SYGVQD (reference sequence). Trimming cost V 1 base and J 2 bases; bases outside gene matches: 4. This CDR3 has 16 amino acids. The sequencing here drew on PBMCs, mostly from graft donor cells, taken 360 days after TCRalphabeta/CD19-depleted stem cell transplant. The TCR comes from a boy under two years old who had a stem cell transplant for acute myeloid leukemia, so the T cells may come from the graft donor. This chain joins TRBV10-1 and TRBJ2-3, with TRBD1 matching 9 bases. The DNA for the CDR3 is TGCGCCAGCAGTGAGTTCGGACAGGGGTACACAGATACGCAGTATTTT. The encoded protein is CASSEFGQGYTDTQYF.